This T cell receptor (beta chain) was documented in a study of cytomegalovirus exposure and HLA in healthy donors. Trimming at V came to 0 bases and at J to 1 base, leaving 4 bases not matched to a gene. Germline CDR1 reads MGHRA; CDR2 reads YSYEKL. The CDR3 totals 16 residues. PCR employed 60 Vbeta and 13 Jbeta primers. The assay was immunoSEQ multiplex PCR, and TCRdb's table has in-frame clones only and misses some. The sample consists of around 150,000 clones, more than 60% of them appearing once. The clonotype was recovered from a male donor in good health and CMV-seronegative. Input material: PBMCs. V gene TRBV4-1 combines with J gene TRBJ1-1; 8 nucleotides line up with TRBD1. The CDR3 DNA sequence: TGCGCCAGCAGCCAAGACCCCGGGACAGGGAACACTGAAGCTTTCTTT. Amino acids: CASSQDPGTGNTEAFF.